This is a list of T cell receptor beta chains from one sample in a study of T cells in Graves' hyperthyroidism and ophthalmopathy. TCRdb redid the calling of the multiplex PCR reads with MiXCR, one entry per CDR3 protein. Altogether a few hundred thousand distinct CDR3 sequences are present, approximately 17% being singletons, with the ten largest covering around 17%. The specimen sequenced was blood. Receptors were obtained from a young woman with Graves' ophthalmopathy. The CDR3 runs from the conserved cysteine through the conserved F or W. A D gene is named only where the DNA matches it firmly. Size tells how often a clone was seen (once, few, many) or the class of an expanded clone, and some rows leave it out.

V: TRBV29-1; J: TRBJ1-1; D: .; size: .; CDR3: CSVSADSPEAFF; DNA: TGCAGCGTTTCCGCAGACTCTCCTGAAGCTTTCTTT
V: TRBV30; J: TRBJ1-2; D: TRBD1; size: few; CDR3: CAWSTLTGDHGYTF; DNA: TGTGCCTGGAGTACACTGACAGGGGATCATGGCTACACCTTC
V: TRBV29-1; J: TRBJ1-1; D: TRBD1; size: .; CDR3: CSVPGTGVVNTEAFF; DNA: TGCAGCGTACCCGGGACAGGGGTCGTGAACACTGAAGCTTTCTTT
V: TRBV11-2; J: TRBJ2-2; D: .; size: many; CDR3: CASSGLRGPTGELFF; DNA: TGTGCCAGCAGCGGGCTCAGGGGTCCCACCGGGGAGCTGTTTTTT
V: TRBV20-1; J: TRBJ1-3; D: .; size: .; CDR3: CSAKVGGAGSTIYF; DNA: TGCAGTGCTAAAGTAGGGGGGGCTGGAAGCACCATATATTTT
V: TRBV10-3; J: TRBJ2-1; D: .; size: many; CDR3: CATGWERGAYNEQFF; DNA: TGTGCCACAGGCTGGGAGAGGGGGGCCTACAATGAGCAGTTCTTC
V: TRBV7-2; J: TRBJ2-5; D: .; size: once; CDR3: CASSLERETQYF; DNA: TGTGCCAGCAGCTTAGAGAGGGAGACCCAGTACTTC
V: TRBV18; J: TRBJ1-3; D: .; size: few; CDR3: CASSPTPTPSSGNTIYF; DNA: TGTGCCAGCTCACCCACCCCCACACCAAGCTCTGGAAACACCATATATTTT
V: TRBV11-2; J: TRBJ2-1; D: TRBD2; size: many; CDR3: CASSSGLAGGRTYNEQFF; DNA: TGTGCCAGCAGCTCGGGACTAGCGGGAGGGCGAACCTACAATGAGCAGTTCTTC
V: TRBV7-2; J: TRBJ2-2; D: TRBD2; size: few; CDR3: CASSSSGLAGVGGELFF; DNA: TGTGCCAGCAGCTCATCGGGACTAGCGGGAGTGGGCGGGGAGCTGTTTTTT
V: TRBV7-3; J: TRBJ2-1; D: .; size: .; CDR3: CASSLKGSYNEQFF; DNA: TGTGCCAGCAGCTTAAAAGGGTCATACAATGAGCAGTTCTTC
V: TRBV3-1; J: TRBJ2-1; D: .; size: many; CDR3: CASSQLGGEQFF; DNA: TGTGCCAGCAGCCAGCTTGGGGGTGAGCAGTTCTTC
V: TRBV7-9; J: TRBJ2-1; D: TRBD2; size: many; CDR3: CASSPLAGAAYNEQFF; DNA: TGTGCCAGCAGCCCACTAGCGGGAGCGGCCTACAATGAGCAGTTCTTC
V: TRBV7-6; J: TRBJ2-3; D: .; size: few; CDR3: CASSLALDTQYF; DNA: TGTGCCAGCAGCCTGGCCCTAGATACGCAGTATTTT
V: TRBV9; J: TRBJ2-7; D: .; size: .; CDR3: CASSVGGQGFESYEQYF; DNA: TGTGCCAGCAGCGTAGGGGGGCAGGGCTTTGAATCCTACGAGCAGTACTTC
V: TRBV11-2; J: TRBJ1-1; D: TRBD1; size: .; CDR3: CASSKGAKSEAFF; DNA: TGTGCCAGCTCGAAGGGGGCTAAAAGTGAAGCTTTCTTT
V: TRBV6-1; J: TRBJ1-2; D: TRBD1; size: .; CDR3: CASSEEFGTGSYGYTF; DNA: TGTGCCAGCAGTGAGGAGTTCGGGACAGGGTCCTATGGCTACACCTTC
V: TRBV14; J: TRBJ2-2; D: .; size: few; CDR3: CASSQVASSANTGELFF; DNA: TGTGCCAGCAGCCAAGTCGCCTCTAGCGCCAACACCGGGGAGCTGTTTTTT
V: TRBV4-1; J: TRBJ1-1; D: .; size: .; CDR3: CASSQDAGPGRTEAFF; DNA: TGCGCCAGCAGCCAAGATGCAGGGCCGGGACGAACTGAAGCTTTCTTT
V: TRBV2; J: TRBJ1-5; D: .; size: many; CDR3: CASSDDSSNQPQHF; DNA: TGTGCCAGCAGTGATGACAGTAGCAATCAGCCCCAGCATTTT
V: TRBV28; J: TRBJ2-1; D: TRBD2; size: few; CDR3: CASRVRDYHMRYNEQFF; DNA: TGTGCCAGCAGGGTCCGGGACTACCATATGCGCTACAATGAGCAGTTCTTC
V: TRBV29-1; J: TRBJ2-7; D: .; size: many; CDR3: CSVSRSRYEQYF; DNA: TGCAGCGTTTCCAGGAGTAGATACGAGCAGTACTTC
V: TRBV5-1; J: TRBJ1-6; D: .; size: .; CDR3: CASSLGDQLYNSPLHF; DNA: TGCGCCAGCAGCTTGGGGGACCAACTCTATAATTCACCCCTCCACTTT
V: TRBV2; J: TRBJ1-1; D: .; size: many; CDR3: CASTRGRQTEAFF; DNA: TGTGCCAGCACCAGGGGACGGCAGACTGAAGCTTTCTTT
V: TRBV15; J: TRBJ2-1; D: .; size: few; CDR3: CATSSPGGSTYNEQFF; DNA: TGTGCCACCAGCAGCCCAGGGGGGAGCACCTACAATGAGCAGTTCTTC
V: TRBV12-3/TRBV12-4; J: TRBJ2-1; D: .; size: many; CDR3: CASSPGVGRTYNEQFF; DNA: TGTGCCAGCAGTCCCGGGGTGGGGAGAACCTACAATGAGCAGTTCTTC
V: TRBV5-1; J: TRBJ1-5; D: .; size: .; CDR3: CASSRDFGNQPQHF; DNA: TGCGCCAGCAGCCGGGACTTCGGCAATCAGCCCCAGCATTTT
V: TRBV5-5; J: TRBJ2-5; D: TRBD2; size: few; CDR3: CASSPVAGQETQYF; DNA: TGTGCCAGCAGCCCTGTAGCGGGGCAAGAGACCCAGTACTTC
V: TRBV6-1; J: TRBJ1-5; D: .; size: many; CDR3: CASSEWRGSNQPQHF; DNA: TGTGCCAGCAGTGAATGGCGGGGTAGCAATCAGCCCCAGCATTTT
V: TRBV27; J: TRBJ2-1; D: TRBD2; size: .; CDR3: CASSSPSFRLAGGDEQFF; DNA: TGTGCCAGCAGTTCTCCGTCCTTTAGACTAGCGGGAGGGGATGAGCAGTTCTTC
V: TRBV20-1; J: TRBJ1-1; D: TRBD1; size: many; CDR3: CSARTAGGSFGTEAFF; DNA: TGCAGTGCTAGAACGGCAGGGGGCTCCTTCGGCACTGAAGCTTTCTTT
V: TRBV27; J: TRBJ1-1; D: .; size: many; CDR3: CASSPLRDLNTEAFF; DNA: TGTGCCAGCAGTCCTTTACGGGATTTGAACACTGAAGCTTTCTTT
V: TRBV24-1; J: TRBJ1-3; D: .; size: .; CDR3: CATRWGAPAGNTIYF; DNA: TGTGCCACGAGGTGGGGGGCACCCGCTGGAAACACCATATATTTT
V: TRBV27; J: TRBJ1-1; D: .; size: many; CDR3: CASSLSREGFEAFF; DNA: TGTGCCAGCAGTTTATCGAGGGAAGGATTTGAAGCTTTCTTT
V: TRBV6-4; J: TRBJ2-1; D: TRBD2; size: .; CDR3: CASSGPGLAGPSYNEQFF; DNA: TGTGCCAGCAGTGGGCCGGGACTAGCGGGGCCCTCCTACAATGAGCAGTTCTTC
V: TRBV11-2; J: TRBJ2-1; D: TRBD2; size: .; CDR3: CASSGGSGTGEQFF; DNA: TGTGCCAGCAGCGGGGGTAGCGGGACGGGTGAGCAGTTCTTC
V: TRBV9; J: TRBJ2-7; D: .; size: few; CDR3: CASSARDAGPSYEQYF; DNA: TGTGCCAGCAGTGCCCGGGACGCCGGACCCTCCTACGAGCAGTACTTC
V: TRBV15; J: TRBJ1-1; D: .; size: .; CDR3: CATGSLKQGLEAFF; DNA: TGTGCCACCGGCAGTCTCAAACAGGGTTTAGAAGCTTTCTTT
V: TRBV29-1; J: TRBJ1-1; D: .; size: many; CDR3: CSVEAHRGTEAFF; DNA: TGCAGCGTTGAAGCGCATCGTGGCACTGAAGCTTTCTTT
V: TRBV7-2; J: TRBJ1-3; D: TRBD1; size: .; CDR3: CASSLEGQGAPGNTIYF; DNA: TGTGCCAGCAGCTTAGAAGGACAGGGGGCCCCTGGAAACACCATATATTTT
V: TRBV28; J: TRBJ1-1; D: .; size: many; CDR3: CASSVGLMNTEAFF; DNA: TGTGCCAGCAGTGTCGGCCTAATGAACACTGAAGCTTTCTTT
V: TRBV5-1; J: TRBJ1-5; D: .; size: .; CDR3: CASSLQAGANQPQHF; DNA: TGCGCCAGCAGCCTCCAGGCAGGCGCCAATCAGCCCCAGCATTTT
V: TRBV29-1; J: TRBJ1-2; D: .; size: .; CDR3: CSVEFSYGYTF; DNA: TGCAGCGTTGAGTTTTCCTATGGCTACACCTTC
V: TRBV7-8; J: TRBJ2-5; D: TRBD1; size: many; CDR3: CASSLVQGAQETQYF; DNA: TGTGCCAGCAGCTTAGTGCAGGGGGCTCAAGAGACCCAGTACTTC
V: TRBV28; J: TRBJ1-1; D: .; size: many; CDR3: CASSWDTLGPPSLNTEAFF; DNA: TGTGCCAGCAGTTGGGACACTCTTGGGCCGCCAAGTTTGAACACTGAAGCTTTCTTT
V: TRBV6-1; J: TRBJ2-7; D: .; size: many; CDR3: CASSVYLGLYEQYF; DNA: TGTGCCAGCAGTGTTTACTTAGGGCTCTACGAGCAGTACTTC
V: TRBV24-1; J: TRBJ1-2; D: .; size: many; CDR3: CATSDLGGYGYTF; DNA: TGTGCCACCAGTGATTTGGGAGGCTATGGCTACACCTTC
V: TRBV2; J: TRBJ1-2; D: .; size: many; CDR3: CASSVGQIAYGYTF; DNA: TGTGCCAGCAGTGTAGGGCAGATAGCCTATGGCTACACCTTC
V: TRBV4-3; J: TRBJ2-2; D: .; size: few; CDR3: CASSQYTPNTGELFF; DNA: TGCGCCAGCAGCCAATACACTCCTAACACCGGGGAGCTGTTTTTT
V: TRBV2; J: TRBJ2-7; D: .; size: many; CDR3: CASSDYSEQYF; DNA: TGTGCCAGCAGTGACTATAGCGAGCAGTACTTC
V: TRBV30; J: TRBJ1-2; D: .; size: few; CDR3: CAWGRIYGYTF; DNA: TGTGCCTGGGGACGGATCTATGGCTACACCTTC
V: TRBV7-6; J: TRBJ1-6; D: .; size: few; CDR3: CASSLDNTRSSPLHF; DNA: TGTGCCAGCAGCTTAGATAACACTCGAAGCTCACCCCTCCACTTT
V: TRBV20-1; J: TRBJ2-7; D: TRBD1; size: many; CDR3: CSARRTGSSYEQYF; DNA: TGCAGTGCTAGAAGGACAGGTAGCTCCTACGAGCAGTACTTC
V: TRBV28; J: TRBJ1-1; D: .; size: few; CDR3: CASRQDLTLNTEAFF; DNA: TGTGCCAGCAGACAAGATTTAACCTTGAACACTGAAGCTTTCTTT